This TCR beta chain was sequenced for a study of blood T cells in healthy people across ages. Study information: Researchers report that template switching captured about one barcoded beta molecule per two T cells.

A second about 7 to 11 cycle PCR used barcoded and J-beta primers. TCRdb used MiXCR to reprocess the 5' RACE reads, holding one entry per CDR3 protein. The sample carries over 950,000 distinct CDR3 sequences, approximately 50% recorded once. Samples each yielded at least 5.5 micrograms of total RNA. Germline values: CDR1 LGHNT, CDR2 FRNRAP. V gave up 0 bases and J gave up 7 bases; unmatched junction bases: 9. The CDR3 sequence is 17 residues long. The chain carries TRBV12-5 and TRBJ2-1; 10 nucleotides align to TRBD2. Material for sequencing was blood. The receptor comes from a woman aged 60-75 years in good health. The CDR3 region is CASGLVLEREGNNEQFF. The CDR3 bases are TGTGCTAGTGGTTTGGTACTGGAGCGGGAGGGCAATAATGAGCAGTTCTTC.